This TCR beta chain was sequenced in a study of OX40 agonist ivuxolimab in advanced cancers. Study results and limitations: Expanded peripheral T-cell antigen specificity went undetermined.

CDR3 length: 15 amino acids. V was shortened by 5 bases and J by 8 bases, with 18 bases between the two germline ends. Germline assignment: CDR1 SGHTA and CDR2 FQGNSA. In the case of this clone: The antigen is not known.

TCRdb keeps only in-frame clones here, not all; method: immunoSEQ multiplex PCR. The sample yields some 62,000 clones, 84% seen once. Sequences were derived from CD4+ or CD8+ T cells sorted from blood, sampled in a trial of the OX40 agonist ivuxolimab. This TCR was sampled from an adult with an advanced solid tumor such as melanoma, head and neck, liver or kidney cancer. This chain connects TRBV7-2 to TRBJ1-4; tentative D call: TRBD1 (5 bases). Here the CDR3 reads CASSPGGGLDEKLFF. CDR3 nucleotide sequence: TGTGCCAGCAGCCCGGGTGGGGGTCTGGACGAAAAACTGTTTTTT.